This TCR beta chain was found in a study of B cell selection in AIRE deficiency. Regulatory T cells were sorted as CD4+CD25hiCD127low/negative. Using immunoSEQ multiplex PCR, the repertoire was profiled, and TCRdb retains in-frame clones only, with some absent. Counted here are about 21,000 clones, around 93% occurring once; the ten biggest clones make up less than 2%. To note about this clone: Its antigen remains unidentified.

General study results and limits: Healthy donors alone shared roughly 32% of several thousand Treg sequences; patients alone approximately 9.4%. In TCRBV usage, CDR3 length and diversity, patient Tconv and Treg cells matched healthy donors. With only TCRbeta sequenced, around 40% of shared healthy Treg sequences overlapped Tconv.

Deletions cut 8 bases from V and 2 bases from J, with 9 bases between. This CDR3 is built from 12 residues. Germline-derived CDR1 and CDR2 are MDHEN and SYDVKM. The rearrangement links TRBV28 to TRBJ1-1; D gene uncertain. The TCR was taken from a human donor with AIRE deficiency. Source material: Tregs sorted from PBMCs. Here the CDR3 reads CASANTNTEAFF. The CDR3 region has the DNA TGTGCCAGCGCGAACACCAACACTGAAGCTTTCTTT.